This entry features one T cell receptor (beta chain) sequence. Trimming shortened V by 2 bases and J by 0 bases, and 7 bases separated the two germline ends. This CDR3 spans 15 amino acids. The germline V gene has CDR1 SGHTA and CDR2 FQGNSA. The data belong to a study of blood T cell repertoires in COVID-19. Study details: Samples came from the United States, Italy and Spain, spanning acute and convalescent COVID-19. PBMCs, B-cell-depleted T cells, or T cells provided the cDNA or gDNA that made up the material.

Original analysis: By means of reference gene primer amplification, nucleated cell counts were estimated. The data were produced by immunoSEQ multiplex PCR, yet TCRdb's version contains in-frame clones alone and is incomplete. The DNA was the basis for D and trimming; V, J and clone size are from that table. The table has under 100,000 clones, more than 75% seen once; the top ten hold roughly a fifth. The V call is TRBV7-2, the J call TRBJ1-4; D not certain. The sequence was collected from a woman aged 80 or over with active or convalescent COVID-19. Sequenced material: peripheral blood. CDR3 region: CASSLWGATNEKLFF. CDR3 bases: TGTGCCAGCAGCTTATGGGGAGCAACTAATGAAAAACTGTTTTTT.